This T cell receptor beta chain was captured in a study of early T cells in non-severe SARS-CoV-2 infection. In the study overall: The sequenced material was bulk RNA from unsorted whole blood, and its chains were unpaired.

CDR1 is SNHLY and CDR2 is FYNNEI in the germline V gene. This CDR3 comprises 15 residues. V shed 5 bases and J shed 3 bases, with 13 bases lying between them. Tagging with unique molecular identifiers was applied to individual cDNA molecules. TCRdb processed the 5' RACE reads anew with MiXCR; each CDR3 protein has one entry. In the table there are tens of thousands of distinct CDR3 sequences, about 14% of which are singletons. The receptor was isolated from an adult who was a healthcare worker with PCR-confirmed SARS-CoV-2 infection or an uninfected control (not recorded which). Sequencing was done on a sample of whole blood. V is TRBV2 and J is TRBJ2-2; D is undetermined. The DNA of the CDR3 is TGTGCCAGCAGTCAGCAGCGTTTGGACACCGGGGAGCTGTTTTTT. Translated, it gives CASSQQRLDTGELFF.